This T cell receptor beta chain stems from a study of T-cell reconstitution after alpha-beta-depleted transplantation in children. Study findings and constraints: When one year had passed after transplant, most T-cell counts and diversity came from newly produced T cells. It was reported that alpha-beta T cells came from several hundred expanded graft clones (about two months after transplant).

Preparation of the TCRbeta library involved a method that used unique molecular identifiers. TCRdb analysed the PCR reads with MiXCR anew, one entry per CDR3 protein. The table has hundreds of thousands of distinct CDR3 sequences, about 23% seen once; the top ten hold over 12%. The V end lost 1 base, the J end lost 5 bases, and 14 bases lay between the germline ends. Germline lookup yields CDR1 SGHRS and CDR2 YFSETQ. The CDR3 contains 15 residues. Notes on this clonotype: What it binds is unknown.

The sequence was collected from a boy younger than two who had a stem cell transplant for acute myeloid leukemia, so the T cells may come from the graft donor. The specimen was PBMCs, mostly from graft donor cells, collected 360 days after TCRalphabeta/CD19-depleted stem cell transplant. V and J are TRBV5-1 and TRBJ2-3; D possibly corresponds to TRBD1 (5 bases). The CDR3 reads CASSLQHLRGDTQYF. Written as DNA, the CDR3 is TGCGCCAGCAGCTTGCAACATCTTAGGGGAGATACGCAGTATTTT.